This is a list of T cell receptor beta chains from one sample in a study of cytomegalovirus exposure and HLA in healthy donors. Assay: immunoSEQ multiplex PCR; the TCRdb copy retains only in-frame clones and omits some. Counted here are 90,000 to 120,000 clones, 70% to 80% occurring once; the ten biggest clones make up over 2.5%. Sample: PBMCs. Receptor source: a man in his fifties in good health and CMV-seropositive. Each CDR3 is given with its conserved first and last residue. A D gene is named only where the DNA matches it firmly. Expanded clones are given a class, and other clones once, few, many or no size at all.

CDR3 protein,CDR3 DNA,V gene,D gene,J gene,clone size
CASSLWRTSVYEQYF,TGTGCCAGCAGCTTATGGCGGACTAGCGTTTACGAGCAGTACTTC,TRBV11-1,TRBD2,TRBJ2-7,-
CASSSQQESSPLHF,TGTGCCAGCAGCTCCCAACAGGAGTCTTCACCCCTCCACTTT,TRBV5-4,-,TRBJ1-6,few
CASSLMGTAGDEQYF,TGTGCCAGCAGCTTAATGGGAACCGCCGGGGACGAGCAGTACTTC,TRBV7-3,-,TRBJ2-7,few
CASSSRTSTYEQYF,TGCGCCAGCAGCTCACGGACTAGCACCTACGAGCAGTACTTC,TRBV5-1,TRBD2,TRBJ2-7,-
CASSHRGGTEAFF,TGTGCCAGCAGCCATAGGGGGGGGACTGAAGCTTTCTTT,TRBV11-3,-,TRBJ1-1,once
CASQSTAGGSEQFF,TGTGCCAGCCAAAGTACAGCGGGGGGGAGTGAGCAGTTCTTC,TRBV9,TRBD2,TRBJ2-1,-
CASSLARNSGYNEQFF,TGTGCCAGCAGCTTAGCGCGCAATAGCGGGTACAATGAGCAGTTCTTC,TRBV7-2,TRBD2,TRBJ2-1,-
CASSKDSGGFF,TGTGCCAGCAGCAAAGACTCCGGGGGGTTCTTC,TRBV4-2,-,TRBJ2-1,-
CASSYLAGERGETQYF,TGCGCCAGCAGCTACTTAGCGGGAGAGAGAGGAGAGACCCAGTACTTC,TRBV5-1,TRBD2,TRBJ2-5,-
CASSNRGAFF,TGTGCCAGCAGTAATAGGGGAGCTTTCTTT,TRBV6-1,-,TRBJ1-1,once
CASSTGQGHGYTF,TGTGCCAGCAGTACGGGACAGGGCCATGGCTACACCTTC,TRBV5-5,TRBD1,TRBJ1-2,-
CASREAMGGYEQYF,TGTGCCAGCAGGGAGGCCATGGGGGGCTACGAGCAGTACTTC,TRBV6-1,-,TRBJ2-7,-
CASSPTSGRTDTQYF,TGTGCCAGCAGTCCTACTAGCGGGAGAACTGATACGCAGTATTTT,TRBV6-6,TRBD2,TRBJ2-3,-
CASSPRSGLAGRKHLTYEQYF,TGTGCCAGCAGCCCACGATCGGGACTAGCGGGACGAAAGCACCTAACCTACGAGCAGTACTTC,TRBV21-1,-,TRBJ2-7,-
CASSLEAGVGTQYF,TGCGCCAGCAGCTTGGAGGCGGGAGTGGGGACGCAGTATTTT,TRBV5-1,TRBD2,TRBJ2-3,-
CASSLTRATQETQYF,TGTGCCAGCAGCTTAACGAGGGCGACCCAAGAGACCCAGTACTTC,TRBV7-3,-,TRBJ2-5,-
CASSFQGASGDTQYF,TGTGCCAGCAGCTTCCAGGGCGCCAGTGGAGATACGCAGTATTTT,TRBV7-3,-,TRBJ2-3,-
CASRTGTGNNEQFF,TGTGCCAGTCGAACCGGGACAGGGAACAATGAGCAGTTCTTC,TRBV7-3,TRBD1,TRBJ2-1,-
CASSHDAWTSGINYEQYF,TGTGCCAGCAGCCATGACGCCTGGACTAGCGGGATCAACTACGAGCAGTACTTC,TRBV5-6,TRBD2,TRBJ2-7,-
CASSQGSSGRWGGETQYF,TGCGCCAGCAGCCAAGGCTCTAGCGGGAGATGGGGTGGGGAGACCCAGTACTTC,TRBV4-1,TRBD2,TRBJ2-5,-
CASTPGRGNTEAFF,TGTGCCAGCACCCCCGGGAGAGGGAACACTGAAGCTTTCTTT,TRBV28,-,TRBJ1-1,-
CASSRTPGGYNEQFF,TGTGCCAGCAGCCGTACTCCGGGGGGCTACAATGAGCAGTTCTTC,TRBV7-9,TRBD2,TRBJ2-1,-
CSVERLGRPYEQYF,TGCAGCGTTGAGCGTCTGGGGCGGCCATACGAGCAGTACTTC,TRBV29-1,-,TRBJ2-7,few
CASSFPGQGYQTQYF,TGTGCCAGCAGTTTTCCGGGACAGGGCTACCAGACCCAGTACTTC,TRBV6-5,TRBD1,TRBJ2-5,-
CASSRALAVPYEQYF,TGTGCCAGCAGCCGCGCTCTAGCGGTACCCTACGAGCAGTACTTC,TRBV28,TRBD2,TRBJ2-7,-
CASSPGRGGDEQYF,TGTGCCAGCAGCCCAGGGCGGGGGGGAGACGAGCAGTACTTC,TRBV4-2,TRBD2,TRBJ2-7,-
CASSLYAGNYGYTF,TGTGCCAGCAGTTTATACGCAGGGAACTATGGCTACACCTTC,TRBV28,-,TRBJ1-2,-
CASSAPSGRPTDTQYF,TGTGCCAGCAGCGCCCCTAGCGGGAGGCCTACAGATACGCAGTATTTT,TRBV9,TRBD2,TRBJ2-3,once
CASSRDRFTDTQYF,TGTGCCAGTAGTAGGGACAGATTCACAGATACGCAGTATTTT,TRBV19,TRBD1,TRBJ2-3,-
CSVEAGQKETQYF,TGCAGCGTTGAGGCGGGACAGAAAGAGACCCAGTACTTC,TRBV29-1,-,TRBJ2-5,-
CASSPLAGGADTQYF,TGCGCCAGCAGCCCCCTAGCGGGAGGGGCAGATACGCAGTATTTT,TRBV5-1,TRBD2,TRBJ2-3,-
CASRQSNEKLFF,TGTGCCAGCCGACAGAGTAATGAAAAACTGTTTTTT,TRBV2,-,TRBJ1-4,-
CASSRNTGDYGYTF,TGTGCCAGCAGCCGGAACACGGGGGACTATGGCTACACCTTC,TRBV11-2,-,TRBJ1-2,-
CASSLQGARGYTF,TGTGCCAGCAGTTTACAGGGGGCAAGGGGCTACACCTTC,TRBV27,TRBD1,TRBJ1-2,-
CASSLVSSGGLNEQFF,TGTGCCAGCAGCTTAGTTTCCTCGGGGGGGCTCAATGAGCAGTTCTTC,TRBV7-2,TRBD2,TRBJ2-1,-
CASSQTGQGAIDTQYF,TGCGCCAGCAGCCAGACAGGACAGGGGGCGATTGATACGCAGTATTTT,TRBV4-1,TRBD1,TRBJ2-3,once
CASRDGQGDEKLFF,TGTGCCAGCAGGGACGGACAGGGGGATGAAAAACTGTTTTTT,TRBV2,TRBD1,TRBJ1-4,once
CASSPNDPLASTEAFF,TGTGCCAGCTCGCCCAATGACCCTTTAGCTAGCACTGAAGCTTTCTTT,TRBV18,-,TRBJ1-1,-
CASSLAGLAGEDEQYF,TGCGCCAGCAGCTTGGCCGGACTAGCGGGGGAAGACGAGCAGTACTTC,TRBV5-1,TRBD2,TRBJ2-7,-
CASSLVYGNEQFF,TGTGCCAGCAGCTTAGTTTACGGGAATGAGCAGTTCTTC,TRBV7-2,-,TRBJ2-1,-
CASTDRGHYNQPQHF,TGTGCCAGTACCGACAGGGGCCACTACAATCAGCCCCAGCATTTT,TRBV19,TRBD1,TRBJ1-5,-
CAISEMTGTAGGTQYF,TGTGCCATCAGTGAGATGACCGGGACTGCGGGGGGGACCCAGTACTTC,TRBV10-3,TRBD2,TRBJ2-5,once
CASSIGTVSNQPQHF,TGTGCCAGCAGTATAGGGACAGTCAGCAATCAGCCCCAGCATTTT,TRBV6-1,TRBD1,TRBJ1-5,-
CASGRQGWRSPNYGYTF,TGTGCCAGTGGACGACAGGGGTGGAGATCCCCTAACTATGGCTACACCTTC,TRBV19,TRBD1,TRBJ1-2,-
CASSLGQGGIYEQYF,TGTGCCAGCAGTTTGGGACAGGGGGGAATCTACGAGCAGTACTTC,TRBV27,TRBD1,TRBJ2-7,-
CASSNFRTGRVPVQETQYF,TGTGCCAGCAGCAACTTCAGGACAGGGAGGGTCCCGGTGCAAGAGACCCAGTACTTC,TRBV21-1,-,TRBJ2-5,-
CASSLFRGGSTQYF,TGTGCCAGCAGCTTGTTTCGGGGGGGGTCGACCCAGTACTTC,TRBV7-8,TRBD2,TRBJ2-5,-